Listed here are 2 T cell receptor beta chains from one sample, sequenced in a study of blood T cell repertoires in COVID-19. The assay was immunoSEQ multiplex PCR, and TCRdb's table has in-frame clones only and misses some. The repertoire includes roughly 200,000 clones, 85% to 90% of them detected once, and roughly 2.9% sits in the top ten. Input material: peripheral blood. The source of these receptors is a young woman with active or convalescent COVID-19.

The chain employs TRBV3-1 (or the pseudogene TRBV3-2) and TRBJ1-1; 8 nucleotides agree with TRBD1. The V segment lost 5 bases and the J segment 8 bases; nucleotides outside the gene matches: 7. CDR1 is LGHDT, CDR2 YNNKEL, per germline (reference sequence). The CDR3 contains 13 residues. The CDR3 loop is CASSETGTGEAFF. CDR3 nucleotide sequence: TGTGCCAGCAGCGAGACAGGGACAGGAGAAGCTTTCTTT.

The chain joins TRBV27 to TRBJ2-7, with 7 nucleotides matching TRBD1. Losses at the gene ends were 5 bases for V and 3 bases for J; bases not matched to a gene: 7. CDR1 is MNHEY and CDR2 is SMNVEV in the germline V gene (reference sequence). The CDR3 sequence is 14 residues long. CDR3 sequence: CASSPLDRFYEQYF. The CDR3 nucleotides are TGTGCCAGCAGTCCCCTGGACAGGTTCTACGAGCAGTACTTC.